This passage covers 14 T cell receptor beta chains from one sample sequenced in a study of shared clonotypes between healthy human individuals. Assay: immunoSEQ multiplex PCR; the TCRdb copy retains only in-frame clones and omits some. Of roughly 500,000 clones in the sample, 70% to 85% are singletons; the top ten hold 12%. Material for sequencing was PBMCs. All receptors come from a woman aged 40-49 years in good health. Some clones in this sample may be carry-over from other donors' samples.

The chain couples TRBV7-7 to TRBJ2-3; 7 bases line up with TRBD1. The germline V gene encodes CDR1 SSHAT and CDR2 FNYEAQ (reference sequence). CDR3 size: 14 residues. Trimming removed 4 bases from V and 3 bases from J; junction bases left unmatched: 4. CDR3 in DNA: TGTGCCAGCAGCTCGGACAGGAGAACAGATACGCAGTATTTT. Protein product: CASSSDRRTDTQYF.

The chain has TRBV19 and TRBJ2-1; TRBD2 agrees at 8 bases. The CDR3 runs 14 residues. Germline V gene sequence: CDR1 LNHDA, CDR2 SQIVND (reference sequence). Unmatched junction bases numbered 4, after V lost 6 bases and J lost 3 bases. Here the CDR3 DNA reads TGTGCCAGTAGCCCCGGGACTAGCTACAATGAGCAGTTCTTC. Its protein is CASSPGTSYNEQFF.

A word on this clone: The junction departs from germline at one end; a sequencing error may be responsible. The chain links TRBV11-2 to TRBJ2-3; 11 bases are a match to TRBD2. This CDR3 spans 15 amino acids. The germline gives CDR1 SGHAT, CDR2 FQNNGV. DNA of the CDR3: TGTGCCAGCAACTTAGCGGGAGGGAGCACAGATACGCAGTATTTT. Protein sequence: CASNLAGGSTDTQYF. The whole variable domain, remainder taken from reference TRBV11-2 and TRBJ2-3, is EAGVAQSPRYKIIEKRQSVAFWCNPISGHATLYWYQQILGQGPKLLIQFQNNGVVDDSQLPKDRFSAERLKGVDSTLKIQPAKLEDSAVYLCASNLAGGSTDTQYFGPGTRLTVL.

The chain employs TRBV5-4 and TRBJ2-5, with D tentatively TRBD2 (5 bases). The germline V and J ends were trimmed by 0 bases and 1 base, with 10 bases remaining between them. The CDR3 has 15 amino acids. Germline CDR1 reads SGHNT; CDR2 reads YYREEE (reference sequence). CDR3: CASSLVRESQETQYF. The CDR3 region has the DNA TGTGCCAGCAGCTTGGTGAGGGAGTCCCAAGAGACCCAGTACTTC.

The chain combines TRBV19 with TRBJ1-5; no reliable D call. V dropped 6 bases and J dropped 6 bases, with 18 bases sitting between them. This CDR3 contains 15 residues. CDR1 and CDR2 from the germline V gene are LNHDA and SQIVND (reference sequence). The CDR3, as DNA: TGTGCCAGTAGCCCTAAAGTCGGGCCACGTCAGCCCCAGCATTTT. Translation: CASSPKVGPRQPQHF.

The V gene is TRBV6-1, the J gene TRBJ2-7; perhaps TRBD1 as D (6 bases). V was clipped by 6 bases and J by 3 bases, with 12 bases between them. From germline, CDR1 is MNHNS and CDR2 SASEGT. This CDR3 contains 13 residues. The CDR3 here is CASRRQEIYEQYF. The CDR3 region has the DNA TGTGCCAGCAGGAGACAGGAGATCTACGAGCAGTACTTC.

This chain connects TRBV7-9 to TRBJ1-4; 7 bases line up with TRBD1. CDR1 and CDR2 from the germline V gene are SEHNR and FQNEAQ (reference sequence). The trim removed 2 bases at V and 14 bases at J, leaving 2 bases unmatched. The CDR3 has 11 residues. CDR3 residues: CASSLTGVLFF. The CDR3 DNA sequence: TGTGCCAGCAGCTTAACAGGGGTGCTGTTTTTT.

This clone was detected a few times. The V call is TRBV15, the J call TRBJ1-1; D remains ambiguous. V gave up 0 bases and J gave up 7 bases, with 9 bases separating them. This CDR3 region has 13 residues. CDR1 is LNHNV and CDR2 is YYDKDF in the germline V gene (reference sequence). CDR3 nucleotide sequence: TGTGCCACCAGCAGAGATTTGGAGGATGAAGCTTTCTTT. Its translation is CATSRDLEDEAFF.

The chain joins TRBV6-5 to TRBJ1-4, with TRBD1 as a possible D gene (5 bases). Germline V lookup: CDR1 MNHEY, CDR2 SVGAGI. Trimming cost V 2 bases and J 8 bases, with 12 bases left between them. The length of the CDR3 is 14 residues. CDR3 amino acids: CASSYGGAREKLFF. The CDR3 region has the DNA TGTGCCAGCAGTTACGGTGGGGCGAGGGAAAAACTGTTTTTT.

Note on this clone: Since the CDR3 does not end with the conserved phenylalanine or tryptophan, this likely comes from a read error. The chain couples TRBV30 to TRBJ1-3; D ambiguous. V was shortened by 5 bases and J by 2 bases, with 13 bases between the two germline ends. Germline V CDR1 and CDR2: GTSNPN, SVGIG (reference sequence). There are 14 residues in the CDR3. The CDR3 sequence: CAWGEGNAGNTIYL. The DNA for the CDR3 is TGTGCCTGGGGAGAGGGAAATGCTGGAAACACCATATATCTT.

This clone was counted once. CDR3 sequence (DNA): TGTGCCAGCCGAGCCCTGGATACGCAGTATTTT. Protein sequence: CASRALDTQYF. This chain uses TRBV2 with TRBJ2-3; D ambiguous. V lost 8 bases and J lost 6, with 9 bases in between. The germline CDR1 and CDR2 sequences are SNHLY and FYNNEI. CDR3 length: 11 amino acids. The full variable domain, in which reference TRBV2 and TRBJ2-3 provide the parts outside the CDR3, is EPEVTQTPSHQVTQMGQEVILRCVPISNHLYFYWYRQILGQKVEFLVSFYNNEISEKSEIFDDQFSVERPDGSNFTLKIRSTKLEDSAMYFCASRALDTQYFGPGTRLTVL.

This sequence joins TRBV7-9 and TRBJ2-1; a weak D match, TRBD2 (6 bases). V was trimmed by 4 bases and J by 5 bases, leaving 15 bases between them. This CDR3 spans 15 amino acids. Germline CDR1 and CDR2: SEHNR and FQNEAQ (reference sequence). This chain's CDR3 is CASSSPWTTNNEQFF. For the CDR3, the DNA is TGTGCCAGCAGCTCCCCCTGGACTACCAACAATGAGCAGTTCTTC.

As to this clone: This specimen includes other DNA sequences encoding the same CDR3. The V gene is TRBV10-3, the J gene TRBJ2-2; tentatively, D is TRBD2 (6 bases). The CDR3 totals 14 residues. CDR1 is ENHRY, CDR2 SYGVKD, per germline. The germline V and J ends were trimmed by 2 bases and 6 bases, with 10 bases remaining between them. The CDR3 reads CAISERLVAGELFF. The DNA of the CDR3 is TGTGCCATCAGTGAGCGACTAGTAGCCGGGGAGCTGTTTTTT.

The V and J genes are TRBV11-2 and TRBJ2-7, with D possibly called TRBD1 or TRBD2 (5 bases each). This CDR3 is 14 amino acids long. The germline gives CDR1 SGHAT, CDR2 FQNNGV. V was cut by 6 bases and J by 6 bases, with 18 bases left in between. Written as DNA, the CDR3 is TGTGCCAGCAGAATCCAAGGGACGGCGAGCGAGCAGTACTTC. This encodes CASRIQGTASEQYF. Supplemented by reference TRBV11-2 and TRBJ2-7, the full variable domain reads EAGVAQSPRYKIIEKRQSVAFWCNPISGHATLYWYQQILGQGPKLLIQFQNNGVVDDSQLPKDRFSAERLKGVDSTLKIQPAKLEDSAVYLCASRIQGTASEQYFGPGTRLTVT.